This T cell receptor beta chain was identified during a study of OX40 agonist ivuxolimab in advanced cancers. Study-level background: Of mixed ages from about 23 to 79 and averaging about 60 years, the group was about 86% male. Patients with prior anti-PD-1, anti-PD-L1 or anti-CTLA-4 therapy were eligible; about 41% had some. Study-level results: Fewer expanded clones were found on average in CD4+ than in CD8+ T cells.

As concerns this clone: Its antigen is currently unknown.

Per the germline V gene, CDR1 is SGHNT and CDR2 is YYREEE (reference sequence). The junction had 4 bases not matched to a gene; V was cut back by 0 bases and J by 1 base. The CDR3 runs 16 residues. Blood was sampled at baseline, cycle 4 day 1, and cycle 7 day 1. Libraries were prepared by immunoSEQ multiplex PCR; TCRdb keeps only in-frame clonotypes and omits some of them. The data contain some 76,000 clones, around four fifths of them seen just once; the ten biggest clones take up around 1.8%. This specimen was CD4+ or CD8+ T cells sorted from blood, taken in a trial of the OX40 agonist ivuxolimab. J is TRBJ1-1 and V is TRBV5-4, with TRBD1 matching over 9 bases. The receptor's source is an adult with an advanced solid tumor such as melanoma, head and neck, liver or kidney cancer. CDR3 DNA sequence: TGTGCCAGCAGCTTGGGCCCGGGACAGGGGAACACTGAAGCTTTCTTT. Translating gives CASSLGPGQGNTEAFF. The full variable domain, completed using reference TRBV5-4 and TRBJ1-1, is ETGVTQSPTHLIKTRGQQVTLRCSSQSGHNTVSWYQQALGQGPQFIFQYYREEENGRGNFPPRFSGLQFPNYSSELNVNALELDDSALYLCASSLGPGQGNTEAFFGQGTRLTVV.